This record concerns one T cell receptor beta chain sequence. The CDR3 contains 15 residues. Germline loops: CDR1 LGHNA, CDR2 YSLEER. V dropped 0 bases and J dropped 3 bases, with 11 bases sitting between them. The data belong to a study of T cell changes during pregnancy in multiple sclerosis. The data were produced by immunoSEQ multiplex PCR, yet TCRdb's version contains in-frame clones alone and is incomplete. The data show 15,000 to 20,000 clones, over 80% seen once. Source: CD8+ T cells from peripheral blood mononuclear cells, taken after pregnancy. V is TRBV4-3 and J is TRBJ1-2; D ambiguous. This sequence was found in a female donor in good health, enrolled as a control in a pregnancy study. CDR3 bases: TGCGCCAGCAGCCAAGATCGGGGAGAGGACTATGGCTACACCTTC. Amino acid sequence: CASSQDRGEDYGYTF.